This is a list of T cell receptor beta chains from one sample in a study of blood T cell repertoires in COVID-19. Assay used: immunoSEQ multiplex PCR; TCRdb lists only in-frame clones, some missing. The data hold fewer than 350,000 clones, with 80% to 90% observed a single time. Sequenced input: peripheral blood. These TCRs come from a woman aged 30 to 39 with COVID-19, enrolled during active disease. Each CDR3 is given with its conserved first and last residue. The D gene is left open where the match is weak. Clone size is given for some rows only: seen once, a few or many times, or a class if the clone is expanded.

clone_size | j_call | v_call | d_call | cdr3_nt | cdr3_aa
- | TRBJ1-1 | TRBV5-6 | - | TGTGCCAGCAGCTTGGCCCGAGGACAGAGGCAGCTCGGTACTGAAGCTTTCTTT | CASSLARGQRQLGTEAFF
- | TRBJ2-7 | TRBV11-2 | - | TGTGCCAGCAGCTTTGGACAGCTATACTACGAGCAGTACTTC | CASSFGQLYYEQYF
once | TRBJ2-5 | TRBV19 | - | TGTGCCAGTTCTGGCCAGATACAAGAGACCCAGTACTTC | CASSGQIQETQYF
few | TRBJ2-7 | TRBV10-2 | TRBD2 | TGCGCCAGCAGTGTTCTAGCGGGGGGGGTCTGGGAGCAGTACTTC | CASSVLAGGVWEQYF
- | TRBJ2-1 | TRBV21-1 | - | TGTGCCAGCAGAAAAAGCGGGGGCCGTCCCCCCAGACCTTACAATGAGCAGTTCTTC | CASRKSGGRPPRPYNEQFF
- | TRBJ1-3 | TRBV28 | TRBD1 | TGTGCCAGCAGTGTGGACAGGGGGCGAAACACCATATATTTT | CASSVDRGRNTIYF
- | TRBJ2-3 | TRBV7-6 | - | TGTGCCAGCAGCTATCCAGATAATACGCAGTATTTT | CASSYPDNTQYF
- | TRBJ2-1 | TRBV19 | - | TGTGCCAGTACCCAAGGGAGCTCCTACAATGAGCAGTTCTTC | CASTQGSSYNEQFF
- | TRBJ2-2 | TRBV6-2/TRBV6-3 | - | TGTGCCAGCAGTTACGTTGGGAGGACAGGCCCCACCGGGGAGCTGTTTTTT | CASSYVGRTGPTGELFF
- | TRBJ1-1 | TRBV5-6 | - | TGTGCCAGCAGCTTTTCAGGGTCGGGTGGCACTGAAGCTTTCTTT | CASSFSGSGGTEAFF
- | TRBJ2-3 | TRBV11-2 | TRBD2 | TGTGCCAGCAGCACTCTAGCGGTCCAGGGTACGCAGTATTTT | CASSTLAVQGTQYF
- | TRBJ1-1 | TRBV30 | - | TGTGCCTGCCCGGACAGCGAAGCTTTCTTT | CACPDSEAFF
- | TRBJ1-6 | TRBV5-1 | - | TGCGCCAGCAGCTTGGGCGCAGCGTATAATTCACCCCTCCACTTT | CASSLGAAYNSPLHF
- | TRBJ1-2 | TRBV18 | - | TGTGCCAGCTCACCCCCGGGGGGGCAGCTAAATGGCTACACCTTC | CASSPPGGQLNGYTF
- | TRBJ1-5 | TRBV5-5 | - | TGTGCCAGCAGCTTGGGACAGGTCCCTCAGCCCCAGCATTTT | CASSLGQVPQPQHF
- | TRBJ1-2 | TRBV28 | TRBD1 | TGTGCCAGCAGTTTCTCCGGCCGAGGGCAGGGGGTTGTTGATGGCTACACCTTC | CASSFSGRGQGVVDGYTF
- | TRBJ2-7 | TRBV7-9 | - | TGTGCCAGCAGCTTAGGTAACAGGCCATACGAGCAGTACTTC | CASSLGNRPYEQYF
- | TRBJ1-4 | TRBV5-6 | - | TGTGCCAGCAGCTTGTTAACGAGAGGAGAAAAACTGTTTTTT | CASSLLTRGEKLFF
few | TRBJ1-5 | TRBV18 | TRBD1 | TGTGCCAGCTCGTACGGACAGGGGGCTTCTCAGCCCCAGCATTTT | CASSYGQGASQPQHF
- | TRBJ2-6 | TRBV6-4 | - | TGTGCCAGCAGTGCCGAGGGTACTGGGGCCAACGTCCTGACTTTC | CASSAEGTGANVLTF
- | TRBJ2-7 | TRBV6-5 | TRBD2 | TGTGCCAGCAGTTCTCCGGGACTATACTACGAGCAGTACTTC | CASSSPGLYYEQYF
- | TRBJ2-7 | TRBV19 | - | TGTGCCAGTAGTCCGTGGGGGGAAATAGACGAGCAGTACTTC | CASSPWGEIDEQYF
- | TRBJ1-4 | TRBV28 | - | TGTGCCAGCAGACCCTATAGGGGGGAAAAACTGTTTTTT | CASRPYRGEKLFF
- | TRBJ2-1 | TRBV9 | TRBD2 | TGTGCCAGCAGCGTAGCGGCGGGGGGCTACAATGAGCAGTTCTTC | CASSVAAGGYNEQFF
- | TRBJ2-3 | TRBV6-2/TRBV6-3 | TRBD1 | TGTGCCAGCAGTCCCTCACAGGGGAATCGGGATACGCAGTATTTT | CASSPSQGNRDTQYF
once | TRBJ1-1 | TRBV30 | - | TGTGCCTGGAGTCGAGGGGGTGAAGCTTTCTTT | CAWSRGGEAFF
- | TRBJ2-7 | TRBV28 | TRBD1 | TGTGCCAGCAGCTCGACAGGGGACTACGAGCAGTACTTC | CASSSTGDYEQYF
- | TRBJ1-6 | TRBV2 | - | TGTGCCAGCAGTGAAGTCGGGAGCTCCTATAATTCACCCCTCCACTTT | CASSEVGSSYNSPLHF
- | TRBJ1-2 | TRBV15 | - | TGTGCCACCAGCAGCACAGGGTGGGGCTATGGCTACACCTTC | CATSSTGWGYGYTF
- | TRBJ2-2 | TRBV5-1 | - | TGCGCCAGCAGCCTCCGAGGTGTCGGGGAGCTGTTTTTT | CASSLRGVGELFF
- | TRBJ2-7 | TRBV10-3 | - | TGTGCCATCAGTGGAGAGGACAAGCAACCTTACGAGCAGTACTTC | CAISGEDKQPYEQYF
- | TRBJ1-5 | TRBV2 | - | TGTGCCAGCAGACAAGAAACAGGGAGGGGTCAGCCCCAGCATTTT | CASRQETGRGQPQHF
- | TRBJ2-7 | TRBV6-2/TRBV6-3 | TRBD1 | TGTGCCAGCAGCTCTTGGGACAGCAACTACGAGCAGTACTTC | CASSSWDSNYEQYF
- | TRBJ2-2 | TRBV5-4 | - | TGTGCCAGCAGCTTGGGGGTAGCGATGAACACCGGGGAGCTGTTTTTT | CASSLGVAMNTGELFF
- | TRBJ1-4 | TRBV3-1/TRBV3-2 | TRBD1 | TGTGCCAGCAGCCAACTACAGGGGGAACTGTTTTTT | CASSQLQGELFF
- | TRBJ1-5 | TRBV27 | - | TGTGCCAGCAGTCCAGGGACTTCCCGAAGCAATCAGCCCCAGCATTTT | CASSPGTSRSNQPQHF
- | TRBJ2-7 | TRBV6-2/TRBV6-3 | - | TGTGCCAGCAGTTTAGCAGGGTGGGAGCAGTACTTC | CASSLAGWEQYF
- | TRBJ1-1 | TRBV29-1 | - | TGCAGCGTTGAACGGGGACGGGAGACTGAAGCTTTCTTT | CSVERGRETEAFF
- | TRBJ2-7 | TRBV27 | TRBD1 | TGTGCCAGCAGTTTATCCCCCGGGACAGGCCTACACTTC | CASSLSPGTGLHF
once | TRBJ2-5 | TRBV11-2 | - | TGTGCCAGCAGCCCCCCATACCCCGCGGCAGAAGAGACCCAGTACTTC | CASSPPYPAAEETQYF
few | TRBJ1-5 | TRBV5-1 | - | TGCGCCAGCAGCTTAACAGGCAGGGAGGAGCCCCAGCATTTT | CASSLTGREEPQHF
- | TRBJ1-2 | TRBV21-1 | - | TGTGCCAGCAGCAAAGGAGGGGGGGGAGATCGGGATGGCTACACCTTC | CASSKGGGGDRDGYTF
- | TRBJ2-5 | TRBV19 | - | TGTGCCAGTAGTCCGGTAGAACAAGAGACCCAGTACTTC | CASSPVEQETQYF
- | TRBJ1-5 | TRBV6-5 | TRBD1 | TGTGCCAGCAGTCGACAGGGGGCTAGCAATCAGCCCCAGCATTTT | CASSRQGASNQPQHF
- | TRBJ2-3 | TRBV28 | - | TGTGCCAGCACCCCGGTGGAGGTGAAATACACGCAGTATTTT | CASTPVEVKYTQYF
- | TRBJ2-3 | TRBV18 | - | TGTGCCAGCTCACCACCCGGGGGATCGGGCACAGATACGCAGTATTTT | CASSPPGGSGTDTQYF
- | TRBJ2-2 | TRBV4-1 | - | TGCGCCAGCAGCCTGGCAAGGAACACCGGGGAGCTGTTTTTT | CASSLARNTGELFF
- | TRBJ1-2 | TRBV25-1 | - | TGTGCCAGCAGCCCAGGTAACTTCGGCTACACCTTC | CASSPGNFGYTF
- | TRBJ1-5 | TRBV2 | TRBD1 | TGTGCCAGCAGTCTGGACAGGAGATCGCAGCCCCAGCATTTT | CASSLDRRSQPQHF
- | TRBJ1-2 | TRBV12-3/TRBV12-4 | TRBD1 | TGTGCCAGCAGTTTGGACAGGGGGGTTGGCTACACCTTC | CASSLDRGVGYTF
- | TRBJ1-2 | TRBV3-1/TRBV3-2 | - | TGTGCCAGCAGCCGGCCGACCGGGACACTCGCTAACTATGGCTACACCTTC | CASSRPTGTLANYGYTF
- | TRBJ2-7 | TRBV6-5 | - | TGTGCCAGCAGACTACGTGAAGGTGACGAGCAGTACTTC | CASRLREGDEQYF